Presented here are 14 T cell receptor beta chains from one specimen sequenced in a study of blood T cell repertoires in COVID-19. Data came from immunoSEQ multiplex PCR; TCRdb stores just in-frame clones and leaves some out. The sample carries some 40,000 clones, roughly nine tenths recorded once. The sample was peripheral blood. These receptors came from a man in his 70s with acute or convalescent COVID-19.

The CDR3 protein is CATSTIYGQDSTDTQYF. The CDR3 DNA is TGTGCCACCAGCACCATTTACGGACAGGACTCCACAGATACGCAGTATTTT. V and J are TRBV15 and TRBJ2-3; 7 bases agree with TRBD1. CDR3 size: 17 residues. CDR1 and CDR2 from the germline V gene are LNHNV and YYDKDF (reference sequence). J gave up 2 bases and V 4 bases, and 12 bases lay outside the gene matches.

The rearrangement joins TRBV4-2 to TRBJ2-1, with unresolved D. Germline assignment: CDR1 LGHNA and CDR2 YNFKEQ. The CDR3 length is 14 residues. The V end was cut by 0 bases, the J end by 9 bases, with 12 bases between. CDR3: CASSQDLEYGEQFF. For the CDR3, the DNA is TGTGCCAGCAGCCAAGATCTAGAGTACGGTGAGCAGTTCTTC.

The CDR3 nucleotides are TGTGCCAGCAGTTCAAGGGGTGGGGAGCTGTTTTTT. It translates to CASSSRGGELFF. The genes are TRBV6-5 and TRBJ2-2; a weak D match, TRBD1 (5 bases). The CDR3 loop spans 12 amino acids. In germline, CDR1 is MNHEY, CDR2 SVGAGI. V lost 4 bases and J lost 8, with 8 bases in between.

The rearrangement uses TRBV9 and TRBJ2-1; the match to TRBD1 covers 7 bases. Losses at the gene ends were 3 bases for V and 1 base for J; bases not matched to a gene: 7. This CDR3 comprises 16 residues. The V gene's germline CDR1 is SGDLS and CDR2 YYNGEE. CDR3 amino acids: CASSAWDSRSYNEQFF. CDR3 sequence (DNA): TGTGCCAGCAGCGCCTGGGACAGTAGATCCTACAATGAGCAGTTCTTC.

The chain has TRBV28 and TRBJ2-7; D is uncertain. The CDR3 runs 17 residues. The germline V gene has CDR1 MDHEN and CDR2 SYDVKM. V was pared by 4 bases and J by 5 bases, with 24 bases between. CDR3 amino acids: CASSSPSSVSGRDEQYF. CDR3 DNA: TGTGCCAGCAGTTCCCCTTCGAGTGTGTCAGGCCGCGACGAGCAGTACTTC.

The chain uses TRBV7-9 and TRBJ1-3; D is perhaps TRBD1 (6 bases). Germline CDR1 SEHNR, CDR2 FQNEAQ (reference sequence). The germline V and J ends were trimmed by 1 base and 0 bases, with 7 bases remaining between them. The CDR3 consists of 15 residues. CDR3: CASSLVGGSGNTIYF. The DNA of the CDR3 is TGTGCCAGCAGCTTAGTAGGGGGCTCTGGAAACACCATATATTTT.

The chain is built from TRBV28 and TRBJ1-5; D is possibly TRBD1 (5 bases). Germline CDR1 MDHEN, CDR2 SYDVKM. The CDR3 loop spans 16 amino acids. The ends were cut back, 8 bases at V and 5 bases at J, with 22 bases in the middle. The CDR3 DNA is TGTGCCAGCTGCTCCTCCGGCTACGCGGGGGATCAGCCCCAGCATTTT. Its protein is CASCSSGYAGDQPQHF. Complete variable domain (other parts from reference TRBV28 and TRBJ1-5): DVKVTQSSRYLVKRTGEKVFLECVQDMDHENMFWYRQDPGLGLRLIYFSYDVKMKEKGDIPEGYSVSREKKERFSLILESASTNQTSMYLCASCSSGYAGDQPQHFGDGTRLSIL.

This chain joins TRBV18 and TRBJ1-2, with D possibly matching TRBD1 (6 bases). V was cut by 5 bases and J by 3 bases, with 13 bases left in between. This CDR3 has 14 residues. Germline CDR1 is KGHSH and CDR2 is LQKENI. CDR3 protein: CASSRQGQDYGYTF. CDR3 DNA: TGTGCCAGCTCAAGGCAGGGGCAGGACTATGGCTACACCTTC.

This chain links TRBV4-3 with TRBJ2-7; 7 positions match TRBD1. V shed 1 base and J 2 bases; nucleotides not matched to a gene: 2. The CDR3 totals 14 residues. Germline V gene data show CDR1 as LGHNA and CDR2 as YSLEER. This CDR3 is CASSQARGPYEQYF. CDR3 bases: TGCGCCAGCAGCCAAGCGAGGGGGCCCTACGAGCAGTACTTC.

CDR3 protein: CSVESRVDYGYTF. In DNA form, the CDR3 reads TGCAGCGTTGAGTCCAGGGTCGACTATGGCTACACCTTC. V gene TRBV29-1 combines with J gene TRBJ1-2; D is perhaps TRBD1 (5 bases). The CDR3 has 13 amino acids. V lost 3 bases, J lost 3 bases, and 11 bases lay in between. CDR1 SQVTM and CDR2 ANQGSEA come from the germline V gene.

The chain is built from TRBV5-1 and TRBJ2-1, with D tentatively TRBD2 (8 bases). Germline loops: CDR1 SGHRS, CDR2 YFSETQ. This CDR3 has 17 residues. The ends were cut back, 1 base at V and 2 bases at J, with 16 bases in the middle. CDR3 DNA: TGCGCCAGCAGCTTGACAGGGGATAGCGGGACCTACAATGAGCAGTTCTTC. It encodes CASSLTGDSGTYNEQFF.

The chain has TRBV19 and TRBJ1-6, with 8 bases lining up with TRBD1. V dropped 3 bases and J dropped 8; count of bases not matched to a gene: 0. The CDR3 has 13 amino acids. CDR1 is LNHDA and CDR2 is SQIVND in the germline V gene (reference sequence). CDR3 nucleotides: TGTGCCAGTAGTATGACAGGGGATTCACCCCTCCACTTT. Its protein product is CASSMTGDSPLHF.

The gene calls are TRBV28 and TRBJ2-7, with 8 bases identical to TRBD2. Germline lookup yields CDR1 MDHEN and CDR2 SYDVKM. With 11 bases clipped from V and 1 base from J, the junction kept 7 bases outside the gene matches. The length of the CDR3 is 13 residues. CDR3 region: CAGSSGLSYEQYF. Here the CDR3 DNA reads TGTGCCGGATCTAGCGGGTTATCCTACGAGCAGTACTTC.

This clone has only one observation. V and J are TRBV10-3 and TRBJ2-1; 7 positions agree with TRBD2. The germline CDR1 and CDR2 sequences are ENHRY and SYGVKD. Germline trimming cut 1 base from V and 6 bases from J; bases unmatched to any gene: 9. CDR3 size: 16 residues. This CDR3 reads CAISEYLGLYPNEQFF. The CDR3 coding sequence is TGTGCCATCAGTGAGTACTTGGGACTATACCCCAATGAGCAGTTCTTC.